This TCR beta chain was profiled in a study of blood T cell repertoires in COVID-19. About the research overall: The cDNA or gDNA used as material had been derived from T cells, B-cell-depleted T cells, or PBMCs.

This CDR3 is built from 11 residues. In germline, CDR1 is SEHNR, CDR2 FQNEAQ (reference sequence). Deletions cut 10 bases from V and 8 bases from J, with 14 bases between. Original processing methods: Reference gene primer amplification yielded estimated nucleated cell counts. Produced via immunoSEQ multiplex PCR; TCRdb's table is partial and in-frame only. Clone size and the V and J calls come from that table; the DNA yielded D and trimming. The profile shows about 210,000 clones, around 87% of them singletons. The TCR sequence derives from a man aged 25-45 years in a cohort exposed to, infected with or recovered from COVID-19 (not recorded which). The sequenced material came from PBMCs or T cells enriched from blood (not recorded which). This sequence joins TRBV7-9 and TRBJ1-2, with D possibly matching TRBD1 (6 bases). Here the CDR3 reads CATTPGDGYTF. CDR3 bases: TGTGCCACCACCCCAGGGGACGGCTACACCTTC.